This is a list of T cell receptor beta chains from one sample in a study of response to subunit inactivated influenza vaccine. MiXCR was run by TCRdb on the RT-PCR reads, yielding one entry per CDR3 protein. The data show some 520,000 distinct CDR3 sequences, with about 15% seen just once and 2.5% to 3.5% held by the top ten. The material was CD4+ T cells sorted from PBMCs, obtained around 25 months after vaccination. The receptors here all came from a man aged 45 to 75 who received an inactivated influenza vaccine. Each CDR3 is given with its conserved first and last residue. A D gene is named only where the DNA matches it firmly. Size tells how often a clone was seen (once, few, many) or the class of an expanded clone, and some rows leave it out.

J gene	clone size	V gene	CDR3 length	D gene	CDR3 protein	CDR3 DNA
TRBJ2-7	many	TRBV20-1	15	TRBD1	CSASTRTGGFYEQYF	TGCAGTGCTAGTACCCGGACAGGGGGATTCTACGAGCAGTACTTC
TRBJ2-1	NA	TRBV10-2	16	TRBD2	CASSETSGISGNEQFF	TGCGCCAGCAGTGAAACAAGCGGGATTTCTGGCAATGAGCAGTTCTTC
TRBJ2-7	NA	TRBV12-3/TRBV12-4	14	NA	CASSRRTEDYEQYF	TGTGCCAGCAGCCGACGGACTGAAGACTACGAGCAGTACTTC
TRBJ1-5	many	TRBV7-2	13	NA	CASSKDGNQPQHF	TGTGCCAGCAGCAAGGACGGGAATCAGCCCCAGCATTTT
TRBJ1-4	NA	TRBV5-1	14	NA	CASSLGSRVEKLFF	TGCGCCAGCAGCTTGGGATCCAGGGTTGAAAAACTGTTTTTT
TRBJ2-7	NA	TRBV2	13	NA	CASTIRGPHEQYF	TGTGCCAGTACTATCAGGGGTCCCCACGAGCAGTACTTC
TRBJ2-1	NA	TRBV14	14	TRBD2	CASSQWLADNEQFF	TGTGCCAGCAGCCAATGGCTAGCGGACAATGAGCAGTTCTTC
TRBJ1-1	many	TRBV12-3/TRBV12-4	13	TRBD1	CASSSGQGRQAFF	TGTGCCAGCAGTTCTGGACAGGGGAGACAAGCTTTCTTT
TRBJ2-1	NA	TRBV6-1	13	TRBD1	CASRTTGYNEQFF	TGTGCCAGCAGAACGACAGGGTACAATGAGCAGTTCTTC
TRBJ1-1	many	TRBV5-5	14	NA	CASSPRTVNTEAFF	TGTGCCAGCAGCCCGCGGACGGTGAACACTGAAGCTTTCTTT
TRBJ2-3	NA	TRBV20-1	13	NA	CSAQGLLHDTQYF	TGCAGTGCCCAGGGCCTTCTACACGATACGCAGTATTTT
TRBJ1-1	NA	TRBV7-8	15	NA	CASSFVSGMNTEAFF	TGTGCCAGCAGCTTCGTGTCAGGGATGAACACTGAAGCTTTCTTT
TRBJ1-1	few	TRBV6-5	12	TRBD1	CASSYARGHSFF	TGTGCCAGCAGTTATGCCAGGGGGCATTCTTTCTTT
TRBJ2-1	NA	TRBV7-2	15	TRBD1	CASSPRGDRVGEQFF	TGTGCCAGCAGCCCCAGGGGGGACAGGGTCGGTGAGCAGTTCTTC
TRBJ2-2	few	TRBV7-2	16	TRBD2	CASSIQAGRYTGELFF	TGTGCCAGCAGCATACAAGCGGGGCGCTACACCGGGGAGCTGTTTTTT
TRBJ2-7	NA	TRBV20-1	14	NA	CSARRQTIFYEQYF	TGCAGTGCTAGAAGGCAGACCATCTTCTACGAGCAGTACTTC
TRBJ2-2	NA	TRBV4-3	16	NA	CASSQDERINTGELFF	TGCGCCAGCAGCCAAGACGAGAGGATAAACACCGGGGAGCTGTTTTTT
TRBJ1-6	NA	TRBV20-1	14	TRBD1	CSAVRTGFNSPLHF	TGCAGTGCTGTAAGGACAGGATTTAATTCACCCCTCCACTTT